This T cell receptor (beta chain) was documented in a study of immune evolution from preneoplasia to lung adenocarcinoma. The table came from immunoSEQ multiplex PCR; TCRdb's copy has only in-frame clones and leaves some out. The top ten hold about 5.8% of the sample, which has roughly 28,000 clones, approximately 74% seen once. This clone occurred a few times. The germline CDR1 and CDR2 sequences are LNHNV and YYDKDF (reference sequence). V gave up 1 base and J gave up 8 bases, with 14 bases separating them. The CDR3 is 15 amino acids. J is TRBJ1-4 and V is TRBV15; TRBD1 is a possible D gene (6 bases). Sequences were obtained from FFPE invasive lung adenocarcinoma tissue. The receptor was derived from a person aged 55 to 69 with invasive lung adenocarcinoma. Some clones in this sample may be carry-over from other donors' samples. CDR3 residues: CATSRVYRDDEKLFF. The CDR3 DNA reads TGTGCCACCAGCAGAGTGTACAGGGACGACGAAAAACTGTTTTTT.